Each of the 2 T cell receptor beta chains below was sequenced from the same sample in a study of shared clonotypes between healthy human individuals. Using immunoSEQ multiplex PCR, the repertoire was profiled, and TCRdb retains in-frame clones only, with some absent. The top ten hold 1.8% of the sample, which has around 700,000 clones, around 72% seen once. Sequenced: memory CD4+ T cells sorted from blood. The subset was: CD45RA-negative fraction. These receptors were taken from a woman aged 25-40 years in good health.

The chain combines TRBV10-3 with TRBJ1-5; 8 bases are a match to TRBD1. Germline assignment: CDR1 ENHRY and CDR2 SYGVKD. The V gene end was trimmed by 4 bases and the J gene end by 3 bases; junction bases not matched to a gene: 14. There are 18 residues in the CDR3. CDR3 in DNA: TGTGCCATCAGTGGCAGACCCGACAGGGGCGGAAACAATCAGCCCCAGCATTTT. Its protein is CAISGRPDRGGNNQPQHF.

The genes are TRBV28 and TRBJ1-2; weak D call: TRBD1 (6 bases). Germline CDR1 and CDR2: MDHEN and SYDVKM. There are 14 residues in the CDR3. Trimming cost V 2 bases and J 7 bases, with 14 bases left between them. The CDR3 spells CASSLGGGALGYTF. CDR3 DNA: TGTGCCAGCAGTTTAGGAGGGGGGGCGCTTGGCTACACCTTC.